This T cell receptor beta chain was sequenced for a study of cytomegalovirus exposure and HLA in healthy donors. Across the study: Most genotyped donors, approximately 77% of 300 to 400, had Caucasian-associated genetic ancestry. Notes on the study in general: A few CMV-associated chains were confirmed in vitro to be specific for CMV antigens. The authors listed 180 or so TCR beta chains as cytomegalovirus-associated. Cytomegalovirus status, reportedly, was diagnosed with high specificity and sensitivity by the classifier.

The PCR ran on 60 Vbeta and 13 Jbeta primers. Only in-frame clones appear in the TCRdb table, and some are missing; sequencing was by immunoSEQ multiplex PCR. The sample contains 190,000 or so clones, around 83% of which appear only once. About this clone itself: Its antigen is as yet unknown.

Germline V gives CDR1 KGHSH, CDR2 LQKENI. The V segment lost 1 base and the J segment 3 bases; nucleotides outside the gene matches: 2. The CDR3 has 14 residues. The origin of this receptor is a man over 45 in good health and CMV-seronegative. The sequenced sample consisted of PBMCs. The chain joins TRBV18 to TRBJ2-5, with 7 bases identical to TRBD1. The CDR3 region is CASSPQGTEETQYF. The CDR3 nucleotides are TGTGCCAGCTCACCACAGGGGACAGAAGAGACCCAGTACTTC.